The sequence of this TCR beta chain was determined in a study of glioma-infiltrating T cells. This clonotype was seen many times. No antigen is known for it. V was shortened by 4 bases and J by 4 bases, with 13 bases between the two germline ends. This CDR3 comprises 14 residues. CDR1 SEHNR and CDR2 FQNEAQ come from the germline V gene (reference sequence). Using RNA template, CDR3s of TCR alpha and beta were amplified with iRepertoire arm-PCR. For one-step reverse transcription and amplification, 100-400 ng of tissue mRNA or PBMC total RNA was used. One entry per CDR3 protein results from TCRdb running MiXCR on the multiplex PCR reads. Of about 130,000 distinct CDR3 sequences in the sample, approximately 24% were seen once. General study results and limits: Non-neoplastic patients had below-expected tissue-blood divergence, while all gliomas exceeded expectation. Very few CDR3 sequences were shared between tissue and blood.

The chain couples TRBV7-9 to TRBJ1-1; tentatively, D is TRBD1 (5 bases). This TCR was recovered from a human donor with low-grade glioma or glioblastoma, undergoing nonglioma brain surgery, or in good health (not recorded which). Sequencing input: glioma tissue, nonneoplastic brain tissue, or PBMCs (not recorded which). The CDR3 is CASSSQGASTEAFF. The CDR3, as DNA: TGTGCCAGCAGCTCGCAGGGAGCGAGCACTGAAGCTTTCTTT.